The rows below give T cell receptor beta chains drawn from one sample of a study of Ad26.COV2.S vaccination and SARS-CoV-2 variants. Data came from immunoSEQ multiplex PCR; TCRdb stores just in-frame clones and leaves some out. This table holds about 440,000 clones, around 85% found once. The sequencing here drew on peripheral blood, taken in a trial of Ad26.COV2.S vaccine versus placebo. The receptors come from a person aged 18-65 years who received the Ad26.COV2.S COVID-19 vaccine or a placebo. The CDR3 runs from the conserved cysteine through the conserved F or W. The D gene is left open where the match is weak.

J: TRBJ2-3; D: -; V: TRBV7-8; CDR3: CASSLAADTQYF; DNA: TGTGCCAGCAGCTTAGCCGCAGATACGCAGTATTTT
J: TRBJ1-6; D: TRBD1; V: TRBV7-3; CDR3: CASSSWDSLAFSSYNSPLHF; DNA: TGTGCCAGCAGCTCCTGGGACAGCTTGGCCTTCAGCTCCTATAATTCACCCCTCCACTTT
J: TRBJ2-7; D: TRBD1; V: TRBV28; CDR3: CASSFVTGGAGPYEQYF; DNA: TGTGCCAGCAGTTTTGTGACAGGGGGCGCGGGCCCCTACGAGCAGTACTTC
J: TRBJ2-1; D: TRBD1; V: TRBV7-3; CDR3: CASSLLIVGGQGGNEQFF; DNA: TGTGCCAGCAGCTTATTGATTGTGGGTGGACAGGGCGGGAATGAGCAGTTCTTC
J: TRBJ1-2; D: TRBD1; V: TRBV19; CDR3: CASTGGLDGYTF; DNA: TGTGCCAGCACAGGGGGCCTGGATGGCTACACCTTC
J: TRBJ1-1; D: -; V: TRBV7-3; CDR3: CASSPTITGTEAFF; DNA: TGTGCCAGCAGCCCAACAATAACGGGGACTGAAGCTTTCTTT
J: TRBJ1-4; D: -; V: TRBV5-1; CDR3: CASSFYSGEKLFF; DNA: TGCGCCAGCAGCTTTTATTCGGGGGAAAAACTGTTTTTT
J: TRBJ2-1; D: TRBD2; V: TRBV28; CDR3: CASSSLLAAYNEQFF; DNA: TGTGCCAGCAGTTCCCTCCTAGCGGCCTACAATGAGCAGTTCTTC
J: TRBJ1-1; D: TRBD1; V: TRBV11-2; CDR3: CASTRDRGLLGAFF; DNA: TGTGCCAGCACCAGGGACAGGGGGCTCCTTGGGGCTTTCTTT
J: TRBJ2-1; D: TRBD1; V: TRBV5-1; CDR3: CASSTSGTGYNEQFF; DNA: TGCGCCAGCAGCACATCCGGGACAGGGTACAATGAGCAGTTCTTC
J: TRBJ2-1; D: TRBD1; V: TRBV3-1/TRBV3-2; CDR3: CASSLTSFGGQGFNEQFF; DNA: TGTGCCAGCAGCCTAACAAGCTTCGGTGGACAGGGATTCAATGAGCAGTTCTTC
J: TRBJ2-1; D: TRBD2; V: TRBV2; CDR3: CASSERLAKIEQFF; DNA: TGTGCCAGCAGTGAACGACTAGCGAAGATTGAGCAGTTCTTC
J: TRBJ2-7; D: -; V: TRBV7-8; CDR3: CASSPSVGDLLRRAYEQYF; DNA: TGTGCCAGCAGCCCCTCCGTGGGGGACCTCCTTCGAAGGGCCTACGAGCAGTACTTC
J: TRBJ1-5; D: -; V: TRBV5-8; CDR3: CASSLEDRLSQPQHF; DNA: TGTGCCAGCAGCTTGGAGGACAGACTCTCTCAGCCCCAGCATTTT
J: TRBJ1-6; D: TRBD1; V: TRBV14; CDR3: CASSARDRLNSPLHF; DNA: TGTGCCAGCAGCGCCCGGGACAGATTAAATTCACCCCTCCACTTT
J: TRBJ2-7; D: -; V: TRBV7-9; CDR3: CASSYNRAAAYGQYF; DNA: TGTGCCAGCAGCTATAACCGGGCCGCCGCCTACGGGCAGTACTTC
J: TRBJ1-2; D: TRBD1; V: TRBV28; CDR3: CASSQLGQGADGYTF; DNA: TGTGCCAGCAGTCAACTAGGACAGGGGGCTGATGGCTACACCTTC
J: TRBJ1-1; D: -; V: TRBV6-5; CDR3: CASSQRIMNTEAFF; DNA: TGTGCCAGCAGTCAGAGAATTATGAACACTGAAGCTTTCTTT
J: TRBJ1-4; D: TRBD1; V: TRBV10-3; CDR3: CAIRDRANEKLFF; DNA: TGTGCCATCAGGGACAGGGCTAATGAAAAACTGTTTTTT
J: TRBJ2-7; D: -; V: TRBV6-2/TRBV6-3; CDR3: CASSYEGGEQYF; DNA: TGTGCCAGCAGTTACGAGGGTGGCGAGCAGTACTTC
J: TRBJ1-5; D: -; V: TRBV27; CDR3: CASAGLINQPQHF; DNA: TGTGCCAGCGCTGGACTGATCAATCAGCCCCAGCATTTT
J: TRBJ2-7; D: -; V: TRBV30; CDR3: CAWSVGGPEQYF; DNA: TGTGCCTGGAGTGTAGGCGGGCCGGAGCAGTACTTC
J: TRBJ1-6; D: -; V: TRBV5-1; CDR3: CASSSGLSRDSPLHF; DNA: TGCGCCAGCAGCTCGGGCCTTAGCAGGGATTCACCCCTCCACTTT
J: TRBJ2-6; D: TRBD1; V: TRBV7-9; CDR3: CASSHRQGLGSGANVLTF; DNA: TGTGCCAGCAGCCATAGACAGGGATTGGGCTCTGGGGCCAACGTCCTGACTTTC
J: TRBJ2-6; D: -; V: TRBV9; CDR3: CASSLSTGVDTLGANVLTF; DNA: TGTGCCAGCAGCCTTTCCACAGGAGTGGATACTCTGGGGGCCAACGTCCTGACTTTC
J: TRBJ2-2; D: -; V: TRBV24-1; CDR3: CATHSGLNTGELFF; DNA: TGTGCCACCCACAGCGGGCTGAACACCGGGGAGCTGTTTTTT
J: TRBJ1-5; D: -; V: TRBV19; CDR3: CASSLGTGASNQPQHF; DNA: TGTGCCAGTAGTCTGGGGACTGGAGCTAGCAATCAGCCCCAGCATTTT